These 7 T cell receptor beta chains came from one sample sequenced in a study of CD8 T cells in ankylosing spondylitis. In TCRdb, the 5' RACE reads were re-called with MiXCR into one record per CDR3 protein. The repertoire includes fewer than 250,000 distinct CDR3 sequences, 8% to 11% of them detected once, and 2.6% sits in the top ten. The source material was blood, either unsorted or a sorted T cell fraction (not recorded which). These TCRs come from a male donor with ankylosing spondylitis or in good health (not recorded which).

This clonotype has just a few counts. This chain joins TRBV29-1 and TRBJ2-6; no definite D call. V dropped 3 bases and J dropped 4 bases, with 4 bases sitting between them. The CDR3 has 12 amino acids. Germline assignment: CDR1 SQVTM and CDR2 ANQGSEA. The CDR3 DNA reads as TGCAGCGTTGAGGCAGGGGCCAACGTCCTGACTTTC. Amino acids: CSVEAGANVLTF.

This clonotype was found many times. This chain connects TRBV7-2 to TRBJ2-2; 7 bases map to TRBD2. With 2 bases clipped from V and 0 bases from J, the junction kept 3 bases outside the gene matches. Looked up from germline, CDR1 is SGHTA and CDR2 is FQGNSA. This CDR3 is 16 amino acids long. The CDR3 nucleotides are TGTGCCAGCAGCTTACTGGGACTAACGAACACCGGGGAGCTGTTTTTT. This encodes CASSLLGLTNTGELFF.

This clonotype was seen at least ten times. The gene calls are TRBV12-3 or TRBV12-4 and TRBJ1-3; D possibly corresponds to TRBD1 (5 bases). The CDR3 runs to 16 residues. Trimming removed 3 bases at V and 0 bases at J, with 12 bases between. In DNA form, the CDR3 reads TGTGCCAGCAGTTTTGACAGCCTGCTCTCTGGAAACACCATATATTTT. Translation: CASSFDSLLSGNTIYF.

This clonotype has ten or more counts. The gene calls are TRBV3-1 and TRBJ2-1; the match to TRBD2 covers 8 bases. The CDR3 runs 16 residues. Per germline, CDR1 LGHDT and CDR2 YNNKEL (reference sequence). Losses at the gene ends were 5 bases for V and 1 base for J; bases not matched to a gene: 7. CDR3 in DNA: TGTGCCAGCAGCTCGAGCGGGGGCCCTTCCTACAATGAGCAGTTCTTC. This gives the protein CASSSSGGPSYNEQFF.

This clonotype was recorded at least ten times. The chain combines TRBV2 with TRBJ1-5; 7 bases map to TRBD1. Trimming took 5 bases from V and 3 from J; bases not matched to a gene: 7. CDR3 size: 15 residues. The V gene's germline CDR1 is SNHLY and CDR2 FYNNEI. CDR3 in DNA: TGTGCCAGCAGTCCAGGGGGATGGGCCAATCAGCCCCAGCATTTT. Protein: CASSPGGWANQPQHF.

This clonotype occurred many times. The rearrangement uses TRBV20-1 and TRBJ2-1; 8 bases map to TRBD2. Per germline, CDR1 DFQATT and CDR2 SNEGSKA (reference sequence). V lost 3 bases to trimming and J lost 8 bases; unmatched junction nucleotides: 9. The CDR3 covers 14 residues. In DNA form, the CDR3 reads TGCAGTGCTAGGCCCGGACCCGGGGGGGATGAGCAGTTCTTC. This encodes CSARPGPGGDEQFF.

This clonotype was seen repeatedly, ten times or more. J is TRBJ2-3 and V is TRBV7-2; 7 bases match TRBD2. In germline, CDR1 is SGHTA, CDR2 FQGNSA. Unmatched junction bases numbered 10, after V lost 5 bases and J lost 2 bases. CDR3 size: 16 residues. The CDR3: CASSPGLVPLTDTQYF. The CDR3 DNA reads as TGTGCCAGCAGCCCCGGACTAGTACCGCTCACAGATACGCAGTATTTT.